The T cell receptor beta chain described here comes from a study of spatial heterogeneity in lung cancer. Turning to the study itself: Sequences of the beta chain were consistently detected in greater numbers than alpha-chain sequences.

Unique molecular identifiers tagged every individual TCR cDNA molecule. TCRdb used MiXCR to reprocess the 5' RACE reads, holding one entry per CDR3 protein. The table has 45,000 or so distinct CDR3 sequences, approximately 7.6% seen once; the top ten hold 10% to 15%. The CDR3 totals 12 residues. Germline V gene sequence: CDR1 LGHDT, CDR2 YNNKEL (reference sequence). The V end was cut by 3 bases, the J end by 6 bases, with 7 bases between. The time point denotes: sample taken at primary tumor resection. TCRs were sequenced from unsorted whole RNA of tumor, nontumor lung or PBMC. Samples came from around 70 TRACERx patients with untreated early-stage lung cancer. Study results and limitations: Blood carried ubiquitous expanded tumor TCRs more at resection than follow-up.

Concerning this clonotype: Its antigen is still unknown.

V usage is TRBV3-1 and J usage is TRBJ2-3; no definite D call. The TCR originated in a female donor with early-stage non-small cell lung cancer. This specimen was PBMCs, taken at surgery. Here the CDR3 reads CASSQSKDTQYF. CDR3 nucleotides: TGTGCCAGCAGCCAGTCCAAGGATACGCAGTATTTT.